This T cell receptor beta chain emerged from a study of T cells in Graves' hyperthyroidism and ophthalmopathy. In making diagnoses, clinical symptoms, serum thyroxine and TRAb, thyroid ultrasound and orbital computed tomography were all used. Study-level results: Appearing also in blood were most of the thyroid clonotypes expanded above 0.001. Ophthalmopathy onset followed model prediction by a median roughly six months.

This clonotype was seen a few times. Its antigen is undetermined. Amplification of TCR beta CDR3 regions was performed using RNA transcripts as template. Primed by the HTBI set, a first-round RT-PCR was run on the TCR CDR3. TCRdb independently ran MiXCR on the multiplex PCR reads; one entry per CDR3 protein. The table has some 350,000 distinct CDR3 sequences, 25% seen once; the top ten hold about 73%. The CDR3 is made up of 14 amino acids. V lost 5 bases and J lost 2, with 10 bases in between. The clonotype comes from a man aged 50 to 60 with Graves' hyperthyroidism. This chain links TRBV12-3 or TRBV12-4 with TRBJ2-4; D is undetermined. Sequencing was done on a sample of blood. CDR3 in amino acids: CASSPRNSKNIQYF. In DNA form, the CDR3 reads TGTGCCAGCAGTCCAAGAAATTCCAAAAACATTCAGTACTTC.